The rows below give T cell receptor beta chains drawn from one sample of a study of OX40 agonist ivuxolimab in advanced cancers. Assay used: immunoSEQ multiplex PCR; TCRdb lists only in-frame clones, some missing. Of approximately 81,000 clones in the sample, 86% were seen once. The starting material was CD4+ or CD8+ T cells sorted from blood, obtained in a trial of the OX40 agonist ivuxolimab. The receptors derive from an adult with an advanced solid tumor such as melanoma, head and neck, liver or kidney cancer. Each CDR3 is given without its conserved first and last residue. The order of the fields is V gene, D gene, J gene, CDR3 protein. A D gene is named only where the DNA matches it firmly.

TRBV4-3	TRBD1	TRBJ2-5	ASSLLWSTGEETQY
TRBV5-1	.	TRBJ2-7	ASSFVESSYEQY
TRBV10-3	.	TRBJ2-2	AIRVGTLEAGELF
TRBV5-1	.	TRBJ2-5	ASSLVRGGTQY
TRBV5-8	TRBD2	TRBJ2-5	ASSTGTSGMETQY
TRBV27	TRBD2	TRBJ2-3	ASSLQGTSGRRTDTQY
TRBV19	TRBD2	TRBJ2-1	ASSITSGGNEQF
TRBV6-1	.	TRBJ1-5	ASIRGLPVNQPQH
TRBV2	.	TRBJ2-3	ASGLYPSSTDTQY
TRBV7-2	TRBD2	TRBJ2-2	ASSLKAGGAAVTGELF
TRBV11-1	TRBD2	TRBJ2-7	ASSAGLADYEQY
TRBV5-4	TRBD1	TRBJ2-7	ASSFGDRGRAYEQY
TRBV2	.	TRBJ2-5	ASRSETQY
TRBV6-5	.	.	ASSYKGNEQY
TRBV30	.	TRBJ2-2	AWSGPTGELF
TRBV2	TRBD2	TRBJ2-3	ASNLAGEYTQY
TRBV21-1	.	TRBJ2-7	ASSTKTGLAGYLYEQY
TRBV19	TRBD2	TRBJ2-5	ASSSGLVVETQY
TRBV19	TRBD2	TRBJ2-4	ASSIGGGGRTKNIQY
TRBV2	.	TRBJ1-6	ASSESPGSPLH
TRBV5-1	.	TRBJ1-3	ASSLALTSGNTIY
TRBV19	TRBD2	TRBJ2-7	ASRRSLAGEYEQY
TRBV5-6	.	TRBJ1-2	ASSLLASMGSGYT
TRBV11-2	.	TRBJ1-3	ASSFSTPRSGNTIY
TRBV7-6	.	TRBJ2-7	ASSLWLGEQY
TRBV7-9	TRBD2	TRBJ2-1	ASSFYSGSRYEQF
TRBV9	TRBD1	TRBJ2-2	ASSLQGQGGGELF
TRBV7-2	.	TRBJ2-7	ASSLRGATTYEQY
TRBV18	.	TRBJ1-1	ASSPGLAGTEAF
TRBV2	.	TRBJ2-3	ASSNGAPYTDTQY
TRBV27	TRBD1	TRBJ1-1	ASSTWTGGYTEAF
TRBV2	TRBD1	TRBJ2-3	ASRTGLNTDTQY
TRBV30	.	TRBJ2-1	AGGRGGAEQF
TRBV28	.	TRBJ1-2	ATFGQFSSAYGYT
TRBV19	TRBD1	TRBJ2-7	ASSSGTGGSYEQY
TRBV11-2	.	TRBJ2-7	ASSLDREAYEQY
TRBV9	.	TRBJ1-1	ASSETGRTNTEAF
TRBV2	.	TRBJ2-3	ASGARPADTQY
TRBV5-5	.	TRBJ2-5	ASTGETQY
TRBV5-6	.	TRBJ1-5	ASSSGQNQPQH
TRBV19	.	TRBJ1-5	ASSIRQSDQPQH
TRBV6-6	TRBD1	TRBJ1-5	ASRRTGDSNQPQH
TRBV6-6	.	TRBJ1-2	ASSYYNYGYT
TRBV4-2	.	TRBJ2-5	ASSQGPQETQY
TRBV6-5	TRBD2	TRBJ2-1	ASRGLAENEQF
TRBV2	TRBD1	TRBJ2-2	ASSGTGGATGELF
TRBV9	TRBD2	TRBJ2-2	ASRVAGANTGELF
TRBV18	.	TRBJ2-5	ASSPLAARETQY
TRBV18	TRBD2	TRBJ2-5	ASSPQAGGTQETQY
TRBV19	.	TRBJ2-5	ASSVGPDRETQY
TRBV2	.	TRBJ1-1	ASKGTQNTEAF
TRBV20-1	.	TRBJ2-3	SARGDTQY